This T cell receptor beta chain was sequenced in a study of blood T cell repertoires in COVID-19. Study context: COVID-19 samples, acute and convalescent, were from the United States, Italy and Spain.

CDR3 length: 15 amino acids. The V and J ends lost 0 bases and 4 bases, in that order; junction bases with no gene match: 5. Germline CDR1 and CDR2: GTSNPN and SVGIG (reference sequence). This clone was counted between two and nine times. Original analysis: Amplification of reference gene primers provided the estimated nucleated cell counts. The data were produced by immunoSEQ multiplex PCR, yet TCRdb's version contains in-frame clones alone and is incomplete. For V, J and clone size, that table is used; D and trimming come from the DNA. The sample comprises 300,000 or so clones, around 87% of which are singletons, and about 7.8% rests with the top ten.

The specimen was peripheral blood. The source of this sequence is a woman aged 50 to 60 who had recovered from COVID-19. The V and J genes are TRBV30 and TRBJ1-5; TRBD1 matches 8 bases. This CDR3 reads CAWSVYNRGNQPQHF. The CDR3 DNA sequence: TGTGCCTGGAGTGTATACAACAGGGGGAATCAGCCCCAGCATTTT.